These 14 T cell receptor beta chains share one sample of origin, sequenced in a study of cytomegalovirus exposure and HLA in healthy donors. Primers for the PCR totalled 60 Vbeta and 13 Jbeta. This table comes from immunoSEQ multiplex PCR, and its TCRdb copy is limited to in-frame clones, with some not included. The sample yields about 190,000 clones, 79% seen once. Sequencing was done on a sample of PBMCs. The receptors were sampled from a woman aged 18-35 years in good health and CMV-seronegative.

The genes are TRBV6-1 and TRBJ1-1, with a possible D match to TRBD1 (5 bases). Trimming took 2 bases from V and 0 from J, leaving 13 bases between them. CDR3 size: 16 residues. Germline values: CDR1 MNHNS, CDR2 SASEGT. The chain's CDR3 is CASSEFNRGMNTEAFF. CDR3 DNA sequence: TGTGCCAGCAGTGAATTTAATCGGGGGATGAACACTGAAGCTTTCTTT.

The chain joins TRBV2 to TRBJ2-3; a possible D gene is TRBD2 (6 bases). The CDR3 is made up of 13 amino acids. Germline CDR1 is SNHLY and CDR2 is FYNNEI. V was clipped by 5 bases and J by 2 bases, with 8 bases between them. CDR3 DNA: TGTGCCAGCAGTTGGACTACCACAGATACGCAGTATTTT. Protein product: CASSWTTTDTQYF.

This chain links TRBV28 with TRBJ2-5; TRBD1 matches 7 bases. This CDR3 is 16 amino acids long. Germline V gives CDR1 MDHEN, CDR2 SYDVKM. The junction had 15 bases not matched to a gene; V was cut back by 11 bases and J by 0 bases. CDR3 coding DNA: TGTGCCTCCGACTCCGGGACAGACAAGTACCAAGAGACCCAGTACTTC. Translation gives CASDSGTDKYQETQYF.

CDR3 nucleotide sequence: TGTGCCAGCAGCTACGGAGATACGCAGTATTTT. It is translated as CASSYGDTQYF. The chain links TRBV5-4 to TRBJ2-3, with D unclear. The CDR3 has 11 residues. The V gene's germline CDR1 is SGHNT and CDR2 YYREEE (reference sequence). Trimming stripped 3 bases from V and 5 bases from J, with 4 bases between. The whole variable domain, remainder taken from reference TRBV5-4 and TRBJ2-3, is ETGVTQSPTHLIKTRGQQVTLRCSSQSGHNTVSWYQQALGQGPQFIFQYYREEENGRGNFPPRFSGLQFPNYSSELNVNALELDDSALYLCASSYGDTQYFGPGTRLTVL.

This chain joins TRBV19 and TRBJ2-7; 7 bases align to TRBD1. The CDR3 is made up of 15 amino acids. Germline values: CDR1 LNHDA, CDR2 SQIVND (reference sequence). Trimming removed 5 bases from V and 4 bases from J; junction bases left unmatched: 11. CDR3 coding DNA: TGTGCCAGTAGTCCCCAACGGACAGGCCGATACGAGCAGTACTTC. This sequence encodes CASSPQRTGRYEQYF.

V is TRBV5-6 and J is TRBJ2-1; 9 positions match TRBD2. V was pared by 3 bases and J by 2 bases, with 3 bases of the junction left unmatched. The CDR3 totals 15 residues. From germline, CDR1 is SGHDT and CDR2 YYEEEE. CDR3 protein: CASSSWTSAYNEQFF. The DNA of the CDR3 is TGTGCCAGCAGCTCATGGACTAGCGCCTACAATGAGCAGTTCTTC.

The chain uses TRBV19 and TRBJ1-4; D is uncertain. The CDR3 has 14 amino acids. Per the germline V gene, CDR1 is LNHDA and CDR2 is SQIVND (reference sequence). Trimming removed 1 base at V and 8 bases at J, with 11 bases between. The DNA of the CDR3 is TGTGCCAGTAGTATAGGTCAGGCCCGCGAAAAACTGTTTTTT. Protein product: CASSIGQAREKLFF.

The chain links TRBV15 to TRBJ2-7; 9 bases agree with TRBD2. CDR1 and CDR2 (germline): LNHNV, YYDKDF (reference sequence). This CDR3 is 16 amino acids long. The J segment lost 3 bases and the V segment lost 0 bases, leaving 6 bases of the junction unmatched. CDR3 amino acids: CATSRDGRGGFYEQYF. CDR3 DNA: TGTGCCACCAGCAGAGATGGGCGGGGGGGCTTCTACGAGCAGTACTTC.

This clone was picked up a small number of times. The chain couples TRBV5-6 to TRBJ2-7; 9 bases fit TRBD1. Losses at the gene ends were 4 bases for V and 4 bases for J; bases not matched to a gene: 9. Germline V lookup: CDR1 SGHDT, CDR2 YYEEEE. The CDR3 is made up of 15 amino acids. The CDR3 DNA reads TGTGCCAGCAGCGATGCCGGGACAGGGAGGTACGAGCAGTACTTC. It translates to CASSDAGTGRYEQYF.

The genes are TRBV7-9 and TRBJ2-1; 11 bases agree with TRBD2. The CDR3 loop spans 15 amino acids. Germline loops: CDR1 SEHNR, CDR2 FQNEAQ (reference sequence). The V segment lost 7 bases and the J segment 8 bases; nucleotides outside the gene matches: 10. CDR3 sequence reads: CASTKLAGEWDEQFF. CDR3 in DNA: TGTGCCAGCACCAAACTAGCGGGAGAGTGGGATGAGCAGTTCTTC.

The chain is built from TRBV4-1 and TRBJ1-2; the D gene is possibly TRBD1 (5 bases). The CDR3 runs to 15 residues. The ends were cut back, 4 bases at V and 5 bases at J, with 17 bases in the middle. The V gene's germline CDR1 is MGHRA and CDR2 YSYEKL. The CDR3 loop reads CASSPGPAGNYGYTF. The CDR3 DNA reads as TGCGCCAGCAGCCCTGGACCGGCAGGGAATTATGGCTACACCTTC.

The CDR3 DNA sequence: TGTGCCAGCAGCTTAACACGCCGGGACTCCTATCTTAATGAGCAGTTCTTC. Encoded protein: CASSLTRRDSYLNEQFF. The rearrangement joins TRBV13 to TRBJ2-1, with D maybe TRBD2 (6 bases). The CDR3 sequence is 17 residues long. The V end lost 2 bases, the J end lost 7 bases, and 21 bases lay between the germline ends. Germline V gene data show CDR1 as PRHDT and CDR2 as FYEKMQ (reference sequence).

The V gene is TRBV13, the J gene TRBJ1-1, with 10 positions matching TRBD1. The germline gives CDR1 PRHDT, CDR2 FYEKMQ (reference sequence). Trimming took 3 bases from V and 11 from J; bases not matched to a gene: 3. The CDR3 contains 12 residues. The CDR3 loop is CASSLDRGKAFF. CDR3 in DNA: TGTGCCAGCAGCTTGGACAGGGGGAAGGCTTTCTTT.

This sequence joins TRBV7-9 and TRBJ2-1; 7 bases match TRBD2. CDR1 is SEHNR, CDR2 FQNEAQ, per germline (reference sequence). The CDR3 contains 16 residues. V was clipped by 0 bases and J by 9 bases; unmatched bases: 11. This CDR3 is CASSLARLADTVEQFF. The CDR3 DNA follows: TGTGCCAGCAGCTTAGCGAGGCTAGCGGACACGGTTGAGCAGTTCTTC. Looking up the rest from reference TRBV7-9 and TRBJ2-1 gives the full variable domain: DTGVSQNPRHKITKRGQNVTFRCDPISEHNRLYWYRQTLGQGPEFLTYFQNEAQLEKSRLLSDRFSAERPKGSFSTLEIQRTEQGDSAMYLCASSLARLADTVEQFFGPGTRLTVL.